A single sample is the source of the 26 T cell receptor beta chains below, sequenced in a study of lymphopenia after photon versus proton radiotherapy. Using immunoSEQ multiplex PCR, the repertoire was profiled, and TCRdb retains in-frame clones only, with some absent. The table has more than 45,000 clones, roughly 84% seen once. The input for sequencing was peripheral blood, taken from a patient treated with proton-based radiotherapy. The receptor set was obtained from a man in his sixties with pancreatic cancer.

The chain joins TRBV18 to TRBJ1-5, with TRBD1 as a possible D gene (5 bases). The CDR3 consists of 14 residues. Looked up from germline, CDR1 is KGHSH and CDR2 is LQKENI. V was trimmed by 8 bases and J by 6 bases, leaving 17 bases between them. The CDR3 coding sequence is TGTGCCAGCACAGACAGTGGGGGAGGTCAGCCCCAGCATTTT. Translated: CASTDSGGGQPQHF.

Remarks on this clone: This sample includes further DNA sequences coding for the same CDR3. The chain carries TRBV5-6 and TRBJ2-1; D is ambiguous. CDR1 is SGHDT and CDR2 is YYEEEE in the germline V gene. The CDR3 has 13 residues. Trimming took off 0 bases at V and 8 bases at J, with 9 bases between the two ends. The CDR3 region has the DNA TGTGCCAGCAGCTTGGTGGCGGCGGATGAGCAGTTCTTC. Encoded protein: CASSLVAADEQFF. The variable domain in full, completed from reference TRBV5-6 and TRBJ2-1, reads DAGVTQSPTHLIKTRGQQVTLRCSPKSGHDTVSWYQQALGQGPQFIFQYYEEEERQRGNFPDRFSGHQFPNYSSELNVNALLLGDSALYLCASSLVAADEQFFGPGTRLTVL.

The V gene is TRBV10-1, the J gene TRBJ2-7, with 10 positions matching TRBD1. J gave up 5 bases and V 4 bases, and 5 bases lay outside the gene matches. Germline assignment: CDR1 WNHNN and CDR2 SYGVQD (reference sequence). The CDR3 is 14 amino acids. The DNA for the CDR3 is TGCGCCAGCAGTGTTGGGACAGGGGCCCACGAGCAGTACTTC. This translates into CASSVGTGAHEQYF.

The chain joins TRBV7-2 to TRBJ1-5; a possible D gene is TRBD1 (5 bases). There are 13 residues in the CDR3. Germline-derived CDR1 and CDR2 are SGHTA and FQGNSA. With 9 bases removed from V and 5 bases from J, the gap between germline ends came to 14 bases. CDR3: CASRPPGDQPQHF. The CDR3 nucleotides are TGTGCCAGTAGGCCCCCGGGGGATCAGCCCCAGCATTTT.

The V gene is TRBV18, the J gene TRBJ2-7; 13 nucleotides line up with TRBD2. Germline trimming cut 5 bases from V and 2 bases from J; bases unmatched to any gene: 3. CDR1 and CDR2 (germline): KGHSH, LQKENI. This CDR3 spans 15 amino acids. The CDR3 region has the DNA TGTGCCAGCTCAACGGGACTAGCGGGGACCTACGAGCAGTACTTC. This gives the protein CASSTGLAGTYEQYF.

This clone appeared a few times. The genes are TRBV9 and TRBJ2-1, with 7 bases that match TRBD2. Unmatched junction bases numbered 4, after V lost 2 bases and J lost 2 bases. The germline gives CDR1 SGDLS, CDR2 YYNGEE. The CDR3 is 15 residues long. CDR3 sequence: CASSVSGTTYNEQFF. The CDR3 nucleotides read TGTGCCAGCAGCGTCAGCGGGACCACCTACAATGAGCAGTTCTTC.

This CDR3 reads CARGGRIKGLSPLHF. The CDR3 region has the DNA TGTGCCAGAGGGGGACGGATTAAGGGACTTTCACCCCTCCACTTT. This rearrangement joins TRBV2 to TRBJ1-6; perhaps TRBD1 as D (6 bases). The length of the CDR3 is 15 residues. Between the trimmed V and J ends, which lost 9 bases and 9 bases, there was a span of 21 bases. From germline, CDR1 is SNHLY and CDR2 FYNNEI.

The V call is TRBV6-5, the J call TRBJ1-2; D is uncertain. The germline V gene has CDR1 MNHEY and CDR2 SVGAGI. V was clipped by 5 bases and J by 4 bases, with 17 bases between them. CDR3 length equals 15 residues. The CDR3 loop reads CASSPQFGSGYGYTF. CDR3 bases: TGTGCCAGCAGTCCCCAGTTCGGCTCCGGCTATGGCTACACCTTC.

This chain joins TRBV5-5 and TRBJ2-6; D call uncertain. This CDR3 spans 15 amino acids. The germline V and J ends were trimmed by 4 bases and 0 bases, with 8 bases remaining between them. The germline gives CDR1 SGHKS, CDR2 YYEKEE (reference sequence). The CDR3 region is CASSAPDSGANVLTF. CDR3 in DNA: TGTGCCAGCAGCGCGCCTGACTCTGGGGCCAACGTCCTGACTTTC.

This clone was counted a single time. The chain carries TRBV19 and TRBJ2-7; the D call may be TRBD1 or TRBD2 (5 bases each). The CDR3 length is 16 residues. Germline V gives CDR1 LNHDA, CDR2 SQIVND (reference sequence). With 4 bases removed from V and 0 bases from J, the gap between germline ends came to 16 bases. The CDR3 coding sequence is TGTGCCAGTAGTAACTTTCGGGACGCAAGCTCCTACGAGCAGTACTTC. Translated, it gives CASSNFRDASSYEQYF. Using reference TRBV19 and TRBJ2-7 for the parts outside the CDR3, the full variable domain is DGGITQSPKYLFRKEGQNVTLSCEQNLNHDAMYWYRQDPGQGLRLIYYSQIVNDFQKGDIAEGYSVSREKKESFPLTVTSAQKNPTAFYLCASSNFRDASSYEQYFGPGTRLTVT.

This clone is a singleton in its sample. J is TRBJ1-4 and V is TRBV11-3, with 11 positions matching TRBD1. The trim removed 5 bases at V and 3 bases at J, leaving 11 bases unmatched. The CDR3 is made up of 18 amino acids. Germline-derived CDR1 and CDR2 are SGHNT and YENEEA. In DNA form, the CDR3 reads TGTGCCAGCAGCCAAGTACTCGGACAGGGGGCCGCTAATGAAAAACTGTTTTTT. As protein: CASSQVLGQGAANEKLFF.

CDR3 nucleotides: TGTGCCAGCAGCCGCACTCTCCAGACAGGGATCTATGGCTACACCTTC. It encodes CASSRTLQTGIYGYTF. The gene calls are TRBV5-8 and TRBJ1-2; TRBD1 agrees at 7 bases. Trimming cost V 4 bases and J 4 bases; bases outside gene matches: 13. The CDR3 consists of 16 residues. Per the germline V gene, CDR1 is SGHTS and CDR2 is YDEGEE.

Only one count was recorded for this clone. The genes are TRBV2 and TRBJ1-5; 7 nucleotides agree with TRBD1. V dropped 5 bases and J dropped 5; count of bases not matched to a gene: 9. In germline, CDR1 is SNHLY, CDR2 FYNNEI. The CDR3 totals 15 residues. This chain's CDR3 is CASSLTGKVDQPQHF. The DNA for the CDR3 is TGTGCCAGCAGTTTGACAGGGAAGGTGGATCAGCCCCAGCATTTT.

The CDR3 spells CASSLNRGANEKLFF. The CDR3, as DNA: TGTGCCAGCAGCCTCAACAGGGGGGCTAATGAAAAACTGTTTTTT. The chain employs TRBV11-2 and TRBJ1-4; 8 bases are shared with TRBD1. CDR3 size: 15 residues. Germline CDR1 is SGHAT and CDR2 is FQNNGV. V shed 5 bases and J 3 bases; nucleotides not matched to a gene: 5.

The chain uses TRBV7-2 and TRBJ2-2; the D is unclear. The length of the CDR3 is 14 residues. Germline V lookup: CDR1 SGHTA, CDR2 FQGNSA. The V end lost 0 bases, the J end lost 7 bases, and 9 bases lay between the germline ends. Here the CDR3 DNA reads TGTGCCAGCAGCTTAGCGCCGAAGAGCGGGGAGCTGTTTTTT. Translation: CASSLAPKSGELFF.

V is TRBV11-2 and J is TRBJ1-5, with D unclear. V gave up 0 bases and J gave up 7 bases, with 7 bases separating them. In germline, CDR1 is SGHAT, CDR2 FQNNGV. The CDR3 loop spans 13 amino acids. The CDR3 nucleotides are TGTGCCAGCAGCTTAGAAGAGGAGCAGCCCCAGCATTTT. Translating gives CASSLEEEQPQHF.

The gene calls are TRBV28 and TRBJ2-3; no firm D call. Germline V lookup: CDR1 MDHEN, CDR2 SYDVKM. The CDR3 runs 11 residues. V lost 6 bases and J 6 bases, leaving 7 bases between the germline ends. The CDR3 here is CASRLRDTQYF. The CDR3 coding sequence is TGTGCCAGCAGATTACGGGATACGCAGTATTTT.

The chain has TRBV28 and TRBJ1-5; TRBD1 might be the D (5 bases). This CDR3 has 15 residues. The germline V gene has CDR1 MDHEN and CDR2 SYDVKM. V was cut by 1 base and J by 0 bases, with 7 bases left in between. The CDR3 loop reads CASSLYGASNQPQHF. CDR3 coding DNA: TGTGCCAGCAGTTTATACGGGGCTAGCAATCAGCCCCAGCATTTT. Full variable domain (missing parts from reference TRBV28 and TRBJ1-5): DVKVTQSSRYLVKRTGEKVFLECVQDMDHENMFWYRQDPGLGLRLIYFSYDVKMKEKGDIPEGYSVSREKKERFSLILESASTNQTSMYLCASSLYGASNQPQHFGDGTRLSIL.

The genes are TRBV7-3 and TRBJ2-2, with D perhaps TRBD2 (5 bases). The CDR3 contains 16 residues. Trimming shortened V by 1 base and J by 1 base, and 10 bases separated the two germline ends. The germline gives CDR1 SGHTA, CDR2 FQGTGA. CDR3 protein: CASSLNPSRNTGELFF. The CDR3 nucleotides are TGTGCCAGCAGCTTAAATCCTAGCAGGAACACCGGGGAGCTGTTTTTT.

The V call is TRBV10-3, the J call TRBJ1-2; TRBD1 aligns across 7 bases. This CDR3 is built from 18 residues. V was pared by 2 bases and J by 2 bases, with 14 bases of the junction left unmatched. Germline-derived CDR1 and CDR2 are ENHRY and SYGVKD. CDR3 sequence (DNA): TGTGCCATCAGTGAGGCAAACTTCCACCGGGACAGCAACTATGGCTACACCTTC. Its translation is CAISEANFHRDSNYGYTF.

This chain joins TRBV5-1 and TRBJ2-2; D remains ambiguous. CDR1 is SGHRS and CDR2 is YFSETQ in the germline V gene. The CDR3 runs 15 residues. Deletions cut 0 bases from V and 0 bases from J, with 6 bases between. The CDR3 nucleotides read TGCGCCAGCAGCTTGGGCACGACGAACACCGGGGAGCTGTTTTTT. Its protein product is CASSLGTTNTGELFF.

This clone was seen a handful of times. In DNA, the CDR3 is TGCAGCGTGGGGGAAAACATTCAGTACTTC. Its translation is CSVGENIQYF. The rearrangement links TRBV29-1 to TRBJ2-4, with D tentatively TRBD1 or TRBD2 (5 bases each). V was trimmed by 6 bases and J by 5 bases, leaving 5 bases between them. The CDR3 loop spans 10 amino acids. Germline CDR1 and CDR2: SQVTM and ANQGSEA. The full variable domain, its missing parts supplied by reference TRBV29-1 and TRBJ2-4, is SAVISQKPSRDICQRGTSLTIQCQVDSQVTMMFWYRQQPGQSLTLIATANQGSEATYESGFVIDKFPISRPNLTFSTLTVSNMSPEDSSIYLCSVGENIQYFGAGTRLSVL.

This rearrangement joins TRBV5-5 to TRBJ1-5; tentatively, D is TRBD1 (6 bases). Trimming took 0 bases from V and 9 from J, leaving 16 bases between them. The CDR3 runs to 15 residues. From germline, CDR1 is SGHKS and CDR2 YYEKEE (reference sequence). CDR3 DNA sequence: TGTGCCAGCAGCTTGGCCGAGACAGGTTCGATGCCCCAGCATTTT. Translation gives CASSLAETGSMPQHF. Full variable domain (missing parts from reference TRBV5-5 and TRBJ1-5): DAGVTQSPTHLIKTRGQQVTLRCSPISGHKSVSWYQQVLGQGPQFIFQYYEKEERGRGNFPDRFSARQFPNYSSELNVNALLLGDSALYLCASSLAETGSMPQHFGDGTRLSIL.

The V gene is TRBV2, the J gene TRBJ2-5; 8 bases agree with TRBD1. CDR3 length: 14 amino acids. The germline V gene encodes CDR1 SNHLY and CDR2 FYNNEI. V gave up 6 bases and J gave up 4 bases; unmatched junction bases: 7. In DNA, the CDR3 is TGTGCCAGCAGGGGGGACAGGTTAGCAGAGACCCAGTACTTC. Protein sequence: CASRGDRLAETQYF.

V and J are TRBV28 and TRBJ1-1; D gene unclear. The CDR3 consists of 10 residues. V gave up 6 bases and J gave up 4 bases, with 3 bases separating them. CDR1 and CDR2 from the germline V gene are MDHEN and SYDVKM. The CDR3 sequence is CASRATEAFF. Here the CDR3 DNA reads TGTGCCAGCAGGGCCACTGAAGCTTTCTTT.

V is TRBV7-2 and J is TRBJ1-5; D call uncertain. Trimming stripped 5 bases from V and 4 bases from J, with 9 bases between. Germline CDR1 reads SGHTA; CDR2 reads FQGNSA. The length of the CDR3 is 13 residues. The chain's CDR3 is CASSRRTNQPQHF. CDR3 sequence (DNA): TGTGCCAGCAGCCGCCGGACTAATCAGCCCCAGCATTTT. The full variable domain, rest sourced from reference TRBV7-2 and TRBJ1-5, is GAGVSQSPSNKVTEKGKDVELRCDPISGHTALYWYRQSLGQGLEFLIYFQGNSAPDKSGLPSDRFSAERTGGSVSTLTIQRTQQEDSAVYLCASSRRTNQPQHFGDGTRLSIL.